This T cell receptor beta chain emerged from a study of shared clonotypes between healthy human individuals. Study-level information: Serving as donors were two women and a few men, whose ages spanned 18 to 49. Points from the study as a whole: Sampling covered blood only; tissue repertoires likely differ.

Sequencing used immunoSEQ multiplex PCR; TCRdb keeps in-frame clones, though not all of them. The profile shows about 480,000 clones, 75% to 80% of them singletons. Note on this clone: Its antigen is unknown. Other DNA variants within this sample encode the same CDR3.

V was pared by 0 bases and J by 4 bases, with 4 bases of the junction left unmatched. The CDR3 consists of 16 residues. From germline, CDR1 is SGHRS and CDR2 YFSETQ. All donors qualified as healthy HIV-negative adults and had experienced no recent acute infections or vaccinations. What was sequenced was PBMCs. This receptor was obtained from a middle-aged woman in good health. Some clones in this sample may be carry-over from other donors' samples. The chain combines TRBV5-1 with TRBJ2-2; 9 nucleotides agree with TRBD1. As DNA, the CDR3 is TGCGCCAGCAGCTTGGGCGGACAGGGGTTCACCGGGGAGCTGTTTTTT. Protein product: CASSLGGQGFTGELFF.